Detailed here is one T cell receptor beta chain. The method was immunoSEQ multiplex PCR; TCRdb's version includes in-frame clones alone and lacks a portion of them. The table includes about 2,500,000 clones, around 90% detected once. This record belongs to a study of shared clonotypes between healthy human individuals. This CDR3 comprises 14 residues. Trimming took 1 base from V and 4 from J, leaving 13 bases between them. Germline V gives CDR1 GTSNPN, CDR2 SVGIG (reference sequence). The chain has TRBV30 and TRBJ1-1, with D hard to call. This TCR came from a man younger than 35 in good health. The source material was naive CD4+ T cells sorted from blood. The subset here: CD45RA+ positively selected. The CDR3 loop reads CAWSEIAGPTEAFF. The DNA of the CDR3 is TGTGCCTGGAGTGAGATTGCGGGTCCCACTGAAGCTTTCTTT.